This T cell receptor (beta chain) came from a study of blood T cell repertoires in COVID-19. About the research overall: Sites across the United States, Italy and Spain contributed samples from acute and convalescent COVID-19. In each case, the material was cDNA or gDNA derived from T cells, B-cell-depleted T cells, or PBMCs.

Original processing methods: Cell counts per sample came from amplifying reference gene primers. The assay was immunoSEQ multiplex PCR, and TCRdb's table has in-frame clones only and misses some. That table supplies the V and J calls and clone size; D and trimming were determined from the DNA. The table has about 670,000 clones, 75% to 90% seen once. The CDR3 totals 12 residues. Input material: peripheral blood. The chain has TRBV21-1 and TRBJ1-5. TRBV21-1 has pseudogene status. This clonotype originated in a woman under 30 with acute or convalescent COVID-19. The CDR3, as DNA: TGTGCCAGCCGGGCAGGAGGTCAGCCCCAGCATTTT. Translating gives CASRAGGQPQHF.